These T cell receptor beta chains were read from a single sample in a study of early T cells in non-severe SARS-CoV-2 infection. MiXCR, run by TCRdb on the 5' RACE reads, gives a single entry per CDR3 protein. The data show 45,000 to 75,000 distinct CDR3 sequences, around 5.6% seen once. Sequencing was carried out using whole blood. These receptors all come from an adult who was a healthcare worker with PCR-confirmed SARS-CoV-2 infection or an uninfected control (not recorded which). CDR3s include the opening cysteine and the closing phenylalanine or tryptophan. Fields, in order: V gene, clone size, D gene, CDR3 length, J gene, CDR3 protein, CDR3 DNA. A D gene is named only where the DNA matches it firmly. Size is omitted from some rows. Given values are once, few, many or a class for expanded clones.

v_gene: TRBV12-3/TRBV12-4; abundance: many; d_gene: NA; len: 14; j_gene: TRBJ1-4; CDR3aa: CASSLPPRGEKLFF; CDR3nt: TGTGCCAGCAGTTTACCTCCGAGGGGCGAAAAACTGTTTTTT
v_gene: TRBV5-4; abundance: few; d_gene: NA; len: 13; j_gene: TRBJ2-2; CDR3aa: CASSGPRAGELFF; CDR3nt: TGTGCCAGCAGCGGCCCTAGGGCCGGGGAGCTGTTTTTT
v_gene: TRBV24-1; abundance: many; d_gene: TRBD2; len: 14; j_gene: TRBJ2-1; CDR3aa: CATSGRTSLNEQFF; CDR3nt: TGTGCCACCAGTGGCCGGACTAGCCTCAATGAGCAGTTCTTC
v_gene: TRBV4-2; abundance: many; d_gene: NA; len: 16; j_gene: TRBJ2-3; CDR3aa: CASRWATNGFTDTQYF; CDR3nt: TGTGCCAGCAGGTGGGCGACGAACGGGTTCACAGATACGCAGTATTTT
v_gene: TRBV7-2; abundance: NA; d_gene: TRBD2; len: 15; j_gene: TRBJ2-7; CDR3aa: CASSLGTSATYEQYF; CDR3nt: TGTGCCAGCAGCTTAGGGACTAGCGCAACCTACGAGCAGTACTTC
v_gene: TRBV12-3/TRBV12-4; abundance: many; d_gene: NA; len: 15; j_gene: TRBJ1-1; CDR3aa: CASSLYAGGKAEAFF; CDR3nt: TGTGCCAGCAGTTTATACGCGGGGGGTAAGGCTGAAGCTTTCTTT
v_gene: TRBV29-1; abundance: many; d_gene: NA; len: 12; j_gene: TRBJ1-2; CDR3aa: CSVRADPRGYTF; CDR3nt: TGCAGCGTTCGGGCGGACCCTAGGGGCTACACCTTC
v_gene: TRBV6-5; abundance: few; d_gene: TRBD2; len: 15; j_gene: TRBJ2-1; CDR3aa: CASSRPGRSYNEQFF; CDR3nt: TGTGCCAGCAGCCGCCCCGGGAGGTCCTACAATGAGCAGTTCTTC
v_gene: TRBV7-6; abundance: NA; d_gene: NA; len: 15; j_gene: TRBJ2-5; CDR3aa: CASSKGTGSGETQYF; CDR3nt: TGTGCCAGCAGCAAAGGAACAGGTTCCGGGGAGACCCAGTACTTC
v_gene: TRBV6-6; abundance: few; d_gene: NA; len: 15; j_gene: TRBJ2-4; CDR3aa: CASSRDNERKNIQYF; CDR3nt: TGTGCCAGCAGTCGGGACAACGAGAGAAAGAACATTCAGTACTTC
v_gene: TRBV7-9; abundance: many; d_gene: NA; len: 13; j_gene: TRBJ1-1; CDR3aa: CASSFRAGREAFF; CDR3nt: TGTGCCAGCAGCTTCCGTGCGGGGCGTGAAGCTTTCTTT
v_gene: TRBV14; abundance: few; d_gene: NA; len: 17; j_gene: TRBJ1-6; CDR3aa: CASSQEVSGWHNSPLHF; CDR3nt: TGTGCCAGCAGCCAAGAAGTATCAGGGTGGCATAATTCACCCCTCCACTTT
v_gene: TRBV15; abundance: many; d_gene: TRBD1; len: 16; j_gene: TRBJ1-2; CDR3aa: CATSRSRQGLNYGYTF; CDR3nt: TGTGCCACCAGCAGATCTCGACAGGGACTTAACTATGGCTACACCTTC
v_gene: TRBV4-3; abundance: many; d_gene: NA; len: 14; j_gene: TRBJ1-2; CDR3aa: CASSQESRADGYTF; CDR3nt: TGCGCCAGCAGCCAAGAGAGCAGGGCGGATGGCTACACCTTC
v_gene: TRBV11-2; abundance: NA; d_gene: NA; len: 15; j_gene: TRBJ1-2; CDR3aa: CASSLEWGISYGYTF; CDR3nt: TGTGCCAGCAGCTTAGAGTGGGGTATAAGCTATGGCTACACCTTC
v_gene: TRBV6-1; abundance: NA; d_gene: NA; len: 14; j_gene: TRBJ1-4; CDR3aa: CASRTGSTNEKLFF; CDR3nt: TGTGCCAGCAGAACAGGTTCAACTAATGAAAAACTGTTTTTT
v_gene: TRBV4-2; abundance: few; d_gene: TRBD1; len: 16; j_gene: TRBJ2-1; CDR3aa: CASSRGQGSEESEQFF; CDR3nt: TGTGCCAGCAGCCGGGGACAGGGTAGCGAGGAAAGTGAGCAGTTCTTC
v_gene: TRBV9; abundance: few; d_gene: NA; len: 14; j_gene: TRBJ1-5; CDR3aa: CASSADVNNQPQHF; CDR3nt: TGTGCCAGCAGCGCAGACGTAAACAATCAGCCCCAGCATTTT
v_gene: TRBV20-1; abundance: NA; d_gene: NA; len: 15; j_gene: TRBJ2-7; CDR3aa: CSARAFRGRKYEQYF; CDR3nt: TGCAGTGCTAGAGCTTTTAGGGGACGGAAGTACGAGCAGTACTTC
v_gene: TRBV7-2; abundance: NA; d_gene: NA; len: 14; j_gene: TRBJ2-7; CDR3aa: CASSLGGSSDEQYF; CDR3nt: TGTGCCAGCAGCTTAGGAGGGAGTAGCGACGAGCAGTACTTC
v_gene: TRBV11-2; abundance: many; d_gene: TRBD2; len: 15; j_gene: TRBJ2-3; CDR3aa: CASSLSDSGRDTQYF; CDR3nt: TGTGCCAGCAGCTTGTCCGACAGCGGGAGAGATACGCAGTATTTT
v_gene: TRBV5-4; abundance: once; d_gene: NA; len: 13; j_gene: TRBJ1-1; CDR3aa: CASSRTVNTGAFF; CDR3nt: TGTGCCAGCAGCCGGACGGTGAACACTGGAGCTTTCTTT
v_gene: TRBV10-3; abundance: NA; d_gene: NA; len: 16; j_gene: TRBJ1-3; CDR3aa: CAISESIYSSGNTIYF; CDR3nt: TGTGCCATCAGTGAGTCGATTTACAGCTCTGGAAACACCATATATTTT
v_gene: TRBV12-3/TRBV12-4; abundance: many; d_gene: TRBD2; len: 16; j_gene: TRBJ2-1; CDR3aa: CASGLGLAGAYNEQFF; CDR3nt: TGTGCCAGCGGGCTGGGACTAGCGGGAGCCTACAATGAGCAGTTCTTC
v_gene: TRBV18; abundance: many; d_gene: TRBD1; len: 16; j_gene: TRBJ1-1; CDR3aa: CASSESRQGSGTEAFF; CDR3nt: TGTGCCAGCTCTGAGTCCAGACAGGGAAGCGGCACTGAAGCTTTCTTT
v_gene: TRBV5-1; abundance: many; d_gene: NA; len: 16; j_gene: TRBJ2-7; CDR3aa: CASSLGPTGSSYEQYF; CDR3nt: TGCGCCAGCAGCTTGGGACCTACAGGGAGCTCCTACGAGCAGTACTTC
v_gene: TRBV7-9; abundance: NA; d_gene: NA; len: 14; j_gene: TRBJ1-2; CDR3aa: CASSLDATDHGYTF; CDR3nt: TGTGCCAGCAGCTTAGATGCGACGGATCATGGCTACACCTTC
v_gene: TRBV9; abundance: many; d_gene: NA; len: 14; j_gene: TRBJ1-6; CDR3aa: CASSVVSRNSPLHF; CDR3nt: TGTGCCAGCAGCGTAGTCTCCCGGAATTCACCCCTCCACTTT
v_gene: TRBV4-2; abundance: many; d_gene: TRBD1; len: 17; j_gene: TRBJ1-6; CDR3aa: CASSQDRIGGVGSPLHF; CDR3nt: TGTGCCAGCAGCCAAGATAGGATAGGGGGCGTGGGGTCACCCCTCCACTTT
v_gene: TRBV20-1; abundance: many; d_gene: NA; len: 13; j_gene: TRBJ2-6; CDR3aa: CSARGSGANVLTF; CDR3nt: TGCAGTGCTAGGGGGTCTGGGGCCAACGTCCTGACTTTC
v_gene: TRBV4-3; abundance: many; d_gene: NA; len: 15; j_gene: TRBJ1-1; CDR3aa: CASKTAAGGRTEAFF; CDR3nt: TGCGCCAGCAAGACAGCAGCTGGGGGCAGGACTGAAGCTTTCTTT
v_gene: TRBV15; abundance: many; d_gene: NA; len: 15; j_gene: TRBJ2-6; CDR3aa: CATSRDLAGANVLTF; CDR3nt: TGTGCCACCAGCAGAGATTTAGCAGGGGCCAACGTCCTGACTTTC
v_gene: TRBV9; abundance: many; d_gene: NA; len: 18; j_gene: TRBJ2-3; CDR3aa: CASSVVLAGAWGTDTQYF; CDR3nt: TGTGCCAGCAGCGTAGTTTTGGCGGGGGCGTGGGGCACAGATACGCAGTATTTT
v_gene: TRBV4-1; abundance: many; d_gene: NA; len: 12; j_gene: TRBJ1-2; CDR3aa: CASSQEQGGYTF; CDR3nt: TGCGCCAGCAGCCAAGAGCAGGGAGGTTACACCTTC
v_gene: TRBV7-9; abundance: many; d_gene: NA; len: 14; j_gene: TRBJ2-1; CDR3aa: CASSFGNPYNEQFF; CDR3nt: TGTGCCAGCAGCTTCGGAAACCCATACAATGAGCAGTTCTTC
v_gene: TRBV5-1; abundance: few; d_gene: NA; len: 15; j_gene: TRBJ2-7; CDR3aa: CASSLNPAAVYEQYF; CDR3nt: TGCGCCAGCAGCTTGAATCCCGCAGCAGTATACGAGCAGTACTTC
v_gene: TRBV4-3; abundance: many; d_gene: NA; len: 15; j_gene: TRBJ2-7; CDR3aa: CASSQEGRIFYEQYF; CDR3nt: TGCGCCAGCAGCCAAGAAGGCAGGATCTTCTACGAGCAGTACTTC
v_gene: TRBV4-2; abundance: few; d_gene: NA; len: 15; j_gene: TRBJ2-5; CDR3aa: CASSRLAGGEETQYF; CDR3nt: TGTGCCAGCAGCCGGCTAGCCGGAGGGGAAGAGACCCAGTACTTC
v_gene: TRBV28; abundance: many; d_gene: NA; len: 16; j_gene: TRBJ2-7; CDR3aa: CASSFASDRSSHEQYF; CDR3nt: TGTGCCAGCAGTTTTGCGTCGGACAGATCTTCCCACGAGCAGTACTTC
v_gene: TRBV6-6; abundance: many; d_gene: TRBD1; len: 17; j_gene: TRBJ1-5; CDR3aa: CASSSTPDRVGNQPQHF; CDR3nt: TGTGCCAGCAGTTCCACGCCGGACAGGGTTGGCAATCAGCCCCAGCATTTT
v_gene: TRBV2; abundance: few; d_gene: NA; len: 13; j_gene: TRBJ1-2; CDR3aa: CASSERTAYGYTF; CDR3nt: TGTGCCAGCAGTGAACGGACAGCATATGGCTACACCTTC
v_gene: TRBV12-3/TRBV12-4; abundance: few; d_gene: TRBD1; len: 15; j_gene: TRBJ1-5; CDR3aa: CASSFHLDRGGLQHF; CDR3nt: TGTGCCAGCAGTTTCCACCTTGACAGGGGTGGTCTCCAGCATTTT
v_gene: TRBV6-5; abundance: NA; d_gene: NA; len: 14; j_gene: TRBJ2-2; CDR3aa: CASRKDRTTGELFF; CDR3nt: TGTGCCAGCAGAAAGGACAGAACCACCGGGGAGCTGTTTTTT
v_gene: TRBV11-3; abundance: many; d_gene: NA; len: 13; j_gene: TRBJ1-1; CDR3aa: CASSLGSDRGAFF; CDR3nt: TGTGCCAGCAGCTTAGGATCCGACCGAGGAGCTTTCTTT
v_gene: TRBV14; abundance: NA; d_gene: NA; len: 16; j_gene: TRBJ2-5; CDR3aa: CASSYGVLWRGETQYF; CDR3nt: TGTGCCAGCAGCTACGGGGTGCTCTGGCGGGGAGAGACCCAGTACTTC
v_gene: TRBV3-1; abundance: NA; d_gene: TRBD1; len: 15; j_gene: TRBJ2-7; CDR3aa: CASSQVGRGLVEQYF; CDR3nt: TGTGCCAGCAGCCAAGTGGGCAGGGGGTTGGTCGAGCAGTACTTC
v_gene: TRBV12-3/TRBV12-4; abundance: many; d_gene: NA; len: 14; j_gene: TRBJ2-7; CDR3aa: CASHTGISSYEQYF; CDR3nt: TGTGCCAGCCACACGGGGATAAGCTCCTACGAGCAGTACTTC
v_gene: TRBV10-3; abundance: NA; d_gene: TRBD2; len: 14; j_gene: TRBJ2-7; CDR3aa: CAISEISGSGEQYF; CDR3nt: TGTGCCATCAGTGAGATTAGCGGGAGTGGCGAGCAGTACTTC